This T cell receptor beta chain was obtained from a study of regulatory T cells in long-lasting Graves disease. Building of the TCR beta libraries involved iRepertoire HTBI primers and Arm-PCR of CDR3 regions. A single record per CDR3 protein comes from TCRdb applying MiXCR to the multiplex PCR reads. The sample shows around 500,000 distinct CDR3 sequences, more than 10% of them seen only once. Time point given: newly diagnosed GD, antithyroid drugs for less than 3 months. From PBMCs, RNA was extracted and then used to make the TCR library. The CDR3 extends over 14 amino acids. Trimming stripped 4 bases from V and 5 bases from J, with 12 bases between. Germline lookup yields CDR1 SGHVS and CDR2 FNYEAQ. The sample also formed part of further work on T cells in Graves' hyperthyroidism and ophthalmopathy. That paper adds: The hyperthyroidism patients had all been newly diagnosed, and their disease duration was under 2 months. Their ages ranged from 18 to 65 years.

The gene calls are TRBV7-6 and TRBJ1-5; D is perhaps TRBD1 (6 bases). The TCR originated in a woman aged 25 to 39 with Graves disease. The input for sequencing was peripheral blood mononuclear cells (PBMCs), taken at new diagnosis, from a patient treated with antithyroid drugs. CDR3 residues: CASSSLGGDQPQHF. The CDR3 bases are TGTGCCAGCAGCTCCCTGGGGGGCGATCAGCCCCAGCATTTT.